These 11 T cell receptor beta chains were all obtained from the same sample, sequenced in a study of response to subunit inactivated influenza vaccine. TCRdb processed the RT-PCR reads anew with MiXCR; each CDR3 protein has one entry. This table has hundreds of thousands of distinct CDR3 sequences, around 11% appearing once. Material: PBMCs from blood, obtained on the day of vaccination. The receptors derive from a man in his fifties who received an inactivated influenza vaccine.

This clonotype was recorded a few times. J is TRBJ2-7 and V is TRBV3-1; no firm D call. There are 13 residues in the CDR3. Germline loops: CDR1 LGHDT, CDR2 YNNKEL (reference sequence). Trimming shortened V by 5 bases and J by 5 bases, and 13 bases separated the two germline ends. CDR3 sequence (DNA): TGTGCCAGCAGCGAAATAGTGGGGAACGAGCAGTACTTC. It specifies CASSEIVGNEQYF.

CDR3 DNA sequence: TGTGCCATCAGTGAACGGGGGGGCCTCAATGAGCAGTTCTTC. It translates to CAISERGGLNEQFF. This rearrangement joins TRBV10-3 to TRBJ2-1; 8 nucleotides align to TRBD2. Per germline, CDR1 ENHRY and CDR2 SYGVKD. After removal of 3 bases from V and 6 bases from J, the junction contained 4 bases not matched to a gene. The CDR3 runs 14 residues.

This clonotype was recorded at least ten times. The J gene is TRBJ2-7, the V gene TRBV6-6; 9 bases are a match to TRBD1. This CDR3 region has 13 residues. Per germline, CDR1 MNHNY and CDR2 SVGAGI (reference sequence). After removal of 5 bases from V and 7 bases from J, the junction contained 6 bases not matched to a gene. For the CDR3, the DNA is TGTGCCAGCAGTCCTACGACAGGGGGGGAGCAGTACTTC. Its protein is CASSPTTGGEQYF.

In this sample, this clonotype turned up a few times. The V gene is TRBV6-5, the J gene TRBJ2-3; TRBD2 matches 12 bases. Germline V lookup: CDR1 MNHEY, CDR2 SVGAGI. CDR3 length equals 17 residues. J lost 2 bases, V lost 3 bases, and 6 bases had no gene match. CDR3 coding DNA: TGTGCCAGCAGTTATTGGACTAGCGGGACCGCCACAGATACGCAGTATTTT. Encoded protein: CASSYWTSGTATDTQYF.

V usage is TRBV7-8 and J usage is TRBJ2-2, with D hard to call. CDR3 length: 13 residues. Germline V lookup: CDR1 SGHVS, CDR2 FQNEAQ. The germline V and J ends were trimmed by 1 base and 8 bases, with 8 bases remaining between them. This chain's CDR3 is CASSLGDGGELFF. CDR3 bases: TGTGCCAGCAGCTTAGGAGACGGGGGGGAGCTGTTTTTT.

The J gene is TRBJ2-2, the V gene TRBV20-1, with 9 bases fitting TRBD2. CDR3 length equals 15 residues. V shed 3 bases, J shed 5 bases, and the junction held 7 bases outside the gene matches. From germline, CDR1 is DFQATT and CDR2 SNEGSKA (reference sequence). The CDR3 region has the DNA TGCAGTGCTAGGCCGACTAGCGGAGGGACCGGGGAGCTGTTTTTT. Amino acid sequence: CSARPTSGGTGELFF.

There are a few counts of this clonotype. The chain's CDR3 is CASSLAQRQTQYF. The CDR3 coding sequence is TGCGCCAGCAGCTTGGCCCAGCGGCAGACCCAGTACTTC. The genes are TRBV5-1 and TRBJ2-5; D possibly corresponds to TRBD2 (5 bases). Trimming shortened V by 0 bases and J by 6 bases, and 9 bases separated the two germline ends. This CDR3 comprises 13 residues. CDR1 and CDR2 (germline): SGHRS, YFSETQ. The full variable domain, rest sourced from reference TRBV5-1 and TRBJ2-5, is KAGVTQTPRYLIKTRGQQVTLSCSPISGHRSVSWYQQTPGQGLQFLFEYFSETQRNKGNFPGRFSGRQFSNSRSEMNVSTLELGDSALYLCASSLAQRQTQYFGPGTRLLVL.

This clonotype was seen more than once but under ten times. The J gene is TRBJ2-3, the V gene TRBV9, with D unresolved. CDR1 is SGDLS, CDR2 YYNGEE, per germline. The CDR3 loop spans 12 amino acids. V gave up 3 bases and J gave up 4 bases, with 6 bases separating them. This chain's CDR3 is CASSGPPDTQYF. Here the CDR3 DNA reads TGTGCCAGCAGCGGGCCCCCAGATACGCAGTATTTT.

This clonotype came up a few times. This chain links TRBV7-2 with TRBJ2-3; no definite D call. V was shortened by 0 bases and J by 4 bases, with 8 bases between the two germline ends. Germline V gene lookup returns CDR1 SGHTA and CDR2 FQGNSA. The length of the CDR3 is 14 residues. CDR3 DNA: TGTGCCAGCAGCTTAGCAGGGCTCGCAGATACGCAGTATTTT. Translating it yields CASSLAGLADTQYF.

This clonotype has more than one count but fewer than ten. CDR3 bases: TGTGCCAGCAGTTTCGGCAGGGGGGCTAACTATGGCTACACCTTC. This encodes CASSFGRGANYGYTF. V gene TRBV12-3 or TRBV12-4 combines with J gene TRBJ1-2; TRBD1 agrees at 7 bases. The CDR3 is made up of 15 amino acids. V lost 3 bases, J lost 0 bases, and 4 bases stayed unmatched.

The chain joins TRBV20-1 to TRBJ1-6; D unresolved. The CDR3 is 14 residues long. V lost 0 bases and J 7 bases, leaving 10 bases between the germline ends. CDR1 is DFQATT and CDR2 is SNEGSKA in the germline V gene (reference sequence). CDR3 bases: TGCAGTGCTAGAGATTTCCGCGGAAATTCACCCCTCCACTTT. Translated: CSARDFRGNSPLHF.